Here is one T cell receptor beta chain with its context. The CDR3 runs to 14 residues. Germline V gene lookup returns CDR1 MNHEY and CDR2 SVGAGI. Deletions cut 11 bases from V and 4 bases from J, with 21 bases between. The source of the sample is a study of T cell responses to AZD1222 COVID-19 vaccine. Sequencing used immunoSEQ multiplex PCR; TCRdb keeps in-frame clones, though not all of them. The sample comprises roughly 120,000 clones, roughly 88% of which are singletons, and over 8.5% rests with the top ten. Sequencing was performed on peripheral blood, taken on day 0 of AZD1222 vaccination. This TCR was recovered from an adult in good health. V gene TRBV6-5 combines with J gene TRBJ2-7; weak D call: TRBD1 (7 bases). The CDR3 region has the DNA TGTGCCGGAGGGCCCGACAGGGATAGGTACGAGCAGTACTTC. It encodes CAGGPDRDRYEQYF.